This TCR beta chain was documented in a study of T cell changes during pregnancy in multiple sclerosis. The V gene's germline CDR1 is MNHEY and CDR2 SMNVEV (reference sequence). This CDR3 has 13 residues. Between the trimmed V and J ends, which lost 1 base and 7 bases, there was a span of 11 bases. The assay was immunoSEQ multiplex PCR, and TCRdb's table has in-frame clones only and misses some. The sample shows more than 75,000 clones, 94% of them seen only once. Material: peripheral blood, obtained in the third trimester of pregnancy. This clonotype was sampled from a female donor with multiple sclerosis, enrolled in a pregnancy study. V is TRBV27 and J is TRBJ2-7, with D perhaps TRBD1 (6 bases). Written as DNA, the CDR3 is TGTGCCAGCAGTTTATTCAGGGGTTGGGAGCAGTACTTC. It translates to CASSLFRGWEQYF.